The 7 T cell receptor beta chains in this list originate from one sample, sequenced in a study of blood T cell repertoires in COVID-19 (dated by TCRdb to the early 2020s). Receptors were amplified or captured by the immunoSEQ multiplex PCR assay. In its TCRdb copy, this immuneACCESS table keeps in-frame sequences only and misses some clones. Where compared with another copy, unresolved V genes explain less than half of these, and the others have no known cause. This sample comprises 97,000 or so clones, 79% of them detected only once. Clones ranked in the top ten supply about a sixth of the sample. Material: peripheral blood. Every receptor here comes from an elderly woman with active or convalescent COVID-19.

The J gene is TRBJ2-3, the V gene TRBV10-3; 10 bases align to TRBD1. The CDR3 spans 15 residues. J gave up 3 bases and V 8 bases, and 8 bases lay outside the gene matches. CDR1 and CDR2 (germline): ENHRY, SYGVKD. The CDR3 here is CAIGSRDRGTDTQYF. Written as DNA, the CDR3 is TGTGCCATCGGGTCCCGGGACAGGGGTACAGATACGCAGTATTTT.

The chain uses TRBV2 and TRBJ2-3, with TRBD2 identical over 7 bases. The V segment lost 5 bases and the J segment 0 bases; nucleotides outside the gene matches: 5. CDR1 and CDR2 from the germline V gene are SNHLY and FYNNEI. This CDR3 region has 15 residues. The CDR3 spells CASSRLATSTDTQYF. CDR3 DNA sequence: TGTGCCAGCAGTAGACTAGCAACTAGCACAGATACGCAGTATTTT. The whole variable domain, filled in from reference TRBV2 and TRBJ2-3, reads EPEVTQTPSHQVTQMGQEVILRCVPISNHLYFYWYRQILGQKVEFLVSFYNNEISEKSEIFDDQFSVERPDGSNFTLKIRSTKLEDSAMYFCASSRLATSTDTQYFGPGTRLTVL.

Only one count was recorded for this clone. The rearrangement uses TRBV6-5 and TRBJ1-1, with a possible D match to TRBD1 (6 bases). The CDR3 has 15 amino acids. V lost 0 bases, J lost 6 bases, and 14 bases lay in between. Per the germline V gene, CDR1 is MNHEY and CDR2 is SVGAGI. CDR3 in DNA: TGTGCCAGCAGTTACTCACAGGGCGGGTATCCTGAAGCTTTCTTT. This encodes CASSYSQGGYPEAFF.

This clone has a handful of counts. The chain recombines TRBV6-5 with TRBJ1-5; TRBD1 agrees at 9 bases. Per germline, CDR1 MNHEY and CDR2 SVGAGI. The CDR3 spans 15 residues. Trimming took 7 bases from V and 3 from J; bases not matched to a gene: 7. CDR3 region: CASKSRDRDNQPQHF. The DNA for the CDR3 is TGTGCCAGCAAAAGCCGGGACAGGGACAATCAGCCCCAGCATTTT.

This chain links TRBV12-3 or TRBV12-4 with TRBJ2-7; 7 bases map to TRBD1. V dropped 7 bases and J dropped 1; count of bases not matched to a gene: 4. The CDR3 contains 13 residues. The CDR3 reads CASKNRGSYEQYF. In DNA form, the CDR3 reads TGTGCCAGCAAAAACAGGGGTTCCTACGAGCAGTACTTC.

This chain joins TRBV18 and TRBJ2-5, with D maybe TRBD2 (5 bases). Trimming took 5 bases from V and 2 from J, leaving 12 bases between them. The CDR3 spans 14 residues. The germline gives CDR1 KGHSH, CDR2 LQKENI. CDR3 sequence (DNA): TGTGCCAGCTCAACCCGGGGAACACAAGAGACCCAGTACTTC. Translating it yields CASSTRGTQETQYF. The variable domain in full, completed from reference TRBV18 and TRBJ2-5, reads NAGVMQNPRHLVRRRGQEARLRCSPMKGHSHVYWYRQLPEEGLKFMVYLQKENIIDESGMPKERFSAEFPKEGPSILRIQQVVRGDSAAYFCASSTRGTQETQYFGPGTRLLVL.

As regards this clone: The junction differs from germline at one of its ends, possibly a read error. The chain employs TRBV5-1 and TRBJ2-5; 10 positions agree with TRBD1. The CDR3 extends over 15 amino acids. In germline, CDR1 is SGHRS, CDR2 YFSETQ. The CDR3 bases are TGTGCCAGCAGGCGGGACAGGGGCGATCAAGAGACCCAGTACTTC. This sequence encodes CASRRDRGDQETQYF.